This paragraph reports one T cell receptor beta chain. These data belong to a study of T cell responses to AZD1222 COVID-19 vaccine. This CDR3 has 15 residues. With 4 bases clipped from V and 3 bases from J, the junction kept 7 bases outside the gene matches. Germline values: CDR1 SNHLY, CDR2 FYNNEI. Clones were read by immunoSEQ multiplex PCR, and TCRdb kept only the in-frame ones, dropping some. The table records some 79,000 clones, roughly 85% of them present only once. The chain employs TRBV2 and TRBJ2-7; TRBD2 matches 9 bases. The source was peripheral blood, collected 28 days after the second AZD1222 dose. This receptor was taken from an adult who received the AZD1222 COVID-19 vaccine. CDR3 bases: TGTGCCAGCAGTGTTCTAGCGGGATCATACTACGAGCAGTACTTC. As protein: CASSVLAGSYYEQYF.